In this sample, the clone carrying this T cell receptor beta chain turned up a few times. Its target is not known. After removal of 7 bases from V and 6 bases from J, the junction contained 5 bases not matched to a gene. The CDR3 has 13 amino acids. Germline CDR1 reads MNHEY; CDR2 reads SVGAGI. The primer mix had 60 Vbeta and 13 Jbeta primers. TCRdb's copy holds only in-frame clones and misses some; the assay was immunoSEQ multiplex PCR. This sample has over 150,000 clones, with roughly 70% found just once. The data belong to a study of cytomegalovirus exposure and HLA in healthy donors. Overall study findings and caveats: Researchers reported in a later analysis that a missense DCLRE1C variant was tied to TCR beta V- and J-gene trimming. When presence/absence was analysed, sequencing depth was taken to be roughly uniform across donors. A later analysis showed TCR association rates differing by HLA locus, peaking at DRB1 and lowest at HLA-C. Among donors in an Asian-associated ancestry cluster, a later analysis reportedly found fewer N-insertions than the roughly 700-donor mean.

The sequencing input was PBMCs. The rearrangement joins TRBV6-5 to TRBJ1-5; TRBD1 agrees at 8 bases. This receptor was identified in a male donor in good health and CMV-seronegative. This chain's CDR3 is CASTQGVSQPQHF. CDR3 sequence (DNA): TGTGCCAGCACACAGGGGGTTAGTCAGCCCCAGCATTTT.